This T cell receptor beta chain stems from a study of blood T cell repertoires in COVID-19. As handled by the study authors: Reference gene primers were amplified, and this amplification served to estimate nucleated cell counts. Here immunoSEQ multiplex PCR was the method, and the copy in TCRdb shows in-frame clones only, minus some. The DNA gave D and trimming, while V, J and clone size come from that table. The sample has approximately 140,000 clones, 65% to 90% seen once. This clone was observed a handful of times. The CDR3 runs to 15 residues. Germline V gene data show CDR1 as MNHEY and CDR2 as SVGAGI. Trimming cost V 7 bases and J 5 bases; bases outside gene matches: 7.

The chain is built from TRBV6-5 and TRBJ1-6, with 8 bases identical to TRBD1. The receptor comes from a man aged 65-85 years with acute or convalescent COVID-19. The sample consisted of peripheral blood. In nucleotides, the CDR3 is TGTGCCAGCACCTTGGACAGGGCGGATAATTCACCCCTCCACTTT. Translated, it gives CASTLDRADNSPLHF.